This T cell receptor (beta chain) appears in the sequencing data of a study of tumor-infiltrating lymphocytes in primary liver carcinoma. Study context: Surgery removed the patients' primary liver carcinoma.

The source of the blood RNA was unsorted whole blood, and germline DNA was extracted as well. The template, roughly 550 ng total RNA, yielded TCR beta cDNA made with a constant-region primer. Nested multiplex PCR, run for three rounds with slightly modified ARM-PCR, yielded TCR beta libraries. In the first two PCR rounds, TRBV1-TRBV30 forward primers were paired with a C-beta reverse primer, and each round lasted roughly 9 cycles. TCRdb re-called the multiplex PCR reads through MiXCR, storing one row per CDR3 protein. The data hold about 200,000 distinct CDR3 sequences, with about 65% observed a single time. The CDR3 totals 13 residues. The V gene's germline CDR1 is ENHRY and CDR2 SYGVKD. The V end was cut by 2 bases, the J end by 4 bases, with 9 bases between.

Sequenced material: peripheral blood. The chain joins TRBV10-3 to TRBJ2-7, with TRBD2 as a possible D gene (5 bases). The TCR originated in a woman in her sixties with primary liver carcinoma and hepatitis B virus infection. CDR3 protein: CAISEGEQYEQYF. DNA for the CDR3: TGTGCCATCAGTGAGGGGGAGCAGTACGAGCAGTACTTC.